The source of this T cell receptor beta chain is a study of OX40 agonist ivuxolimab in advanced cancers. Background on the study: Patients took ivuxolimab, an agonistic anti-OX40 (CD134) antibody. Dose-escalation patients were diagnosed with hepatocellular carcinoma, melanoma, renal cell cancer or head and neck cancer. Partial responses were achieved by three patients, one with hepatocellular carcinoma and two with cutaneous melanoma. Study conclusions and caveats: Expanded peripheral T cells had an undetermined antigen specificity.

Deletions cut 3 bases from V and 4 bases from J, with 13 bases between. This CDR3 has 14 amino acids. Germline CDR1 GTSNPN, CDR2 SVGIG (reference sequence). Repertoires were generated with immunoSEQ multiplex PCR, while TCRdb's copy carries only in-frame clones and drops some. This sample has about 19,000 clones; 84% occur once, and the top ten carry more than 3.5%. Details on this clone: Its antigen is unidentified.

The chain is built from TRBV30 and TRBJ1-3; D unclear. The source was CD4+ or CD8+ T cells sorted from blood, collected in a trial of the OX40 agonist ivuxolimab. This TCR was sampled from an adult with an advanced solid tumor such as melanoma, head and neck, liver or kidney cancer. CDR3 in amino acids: CAWSETFGGNTIYF. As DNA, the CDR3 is TGTGCCTGGAGCGAAACTTTTGGAGGAAACACCATATATTTT. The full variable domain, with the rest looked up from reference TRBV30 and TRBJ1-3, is SQTIHQWPATLVQPVGSPLSLECTVEGTSNPNLYWYRQAAGRGLQLLFYSVGIGQISSEVPQNLSASRPQDRQFILSSKKLLLSDSGFYLCAWSETFGGNTIYFGEGSWLTVV.